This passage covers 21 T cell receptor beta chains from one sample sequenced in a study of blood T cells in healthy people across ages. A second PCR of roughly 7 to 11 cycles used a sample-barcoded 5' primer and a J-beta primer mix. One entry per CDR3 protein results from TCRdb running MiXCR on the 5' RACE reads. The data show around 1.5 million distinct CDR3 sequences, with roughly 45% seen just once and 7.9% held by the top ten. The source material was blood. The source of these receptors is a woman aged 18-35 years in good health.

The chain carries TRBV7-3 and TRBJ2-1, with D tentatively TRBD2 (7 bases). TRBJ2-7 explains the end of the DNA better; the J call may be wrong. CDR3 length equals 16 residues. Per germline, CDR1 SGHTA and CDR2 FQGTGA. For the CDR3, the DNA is TGTGCCAGCAGCTTAGGGGGGGGCCTCTCCTACAATGAGCAGTACTTC. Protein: CASSLGGGLSYNEQYF.

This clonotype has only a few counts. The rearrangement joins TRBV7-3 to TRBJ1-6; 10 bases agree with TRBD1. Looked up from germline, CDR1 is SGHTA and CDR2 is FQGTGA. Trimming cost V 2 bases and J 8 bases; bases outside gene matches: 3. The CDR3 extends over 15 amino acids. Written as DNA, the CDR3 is TGTGCCAGCAGCTTACAAGGGACAGGGGATTCACCCCTCCACTTT. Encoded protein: CASSLQGTGDSPLHF.

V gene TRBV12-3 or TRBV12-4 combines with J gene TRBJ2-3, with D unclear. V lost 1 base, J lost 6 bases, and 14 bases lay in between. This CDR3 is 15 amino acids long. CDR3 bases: TGTGCCAGCAGTTTAGTAGGGTCGGTCTCCGATACGCAGTATTTT. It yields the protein CASSLVGSVSDTQYF.

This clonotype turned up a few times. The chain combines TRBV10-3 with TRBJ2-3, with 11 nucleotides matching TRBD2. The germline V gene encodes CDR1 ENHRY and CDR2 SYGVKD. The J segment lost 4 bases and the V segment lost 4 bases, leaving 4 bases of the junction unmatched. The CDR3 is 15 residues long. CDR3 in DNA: TGTGCCATCAGTGGACTAGCGGGATTAGCAGATACGCAGTATTTT. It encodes CAISGLAGLADTQYF.

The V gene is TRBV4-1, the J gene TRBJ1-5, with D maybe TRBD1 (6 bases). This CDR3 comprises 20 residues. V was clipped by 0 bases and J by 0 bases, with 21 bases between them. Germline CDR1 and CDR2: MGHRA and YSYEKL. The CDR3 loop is CASSQDLVDRYFDSNQPQHF. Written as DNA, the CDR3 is TGCGCCAGCAGCCAAGATCTAGTTGACAGGTATTTCGATAGCAATCAGCCCCAGCATTTT.

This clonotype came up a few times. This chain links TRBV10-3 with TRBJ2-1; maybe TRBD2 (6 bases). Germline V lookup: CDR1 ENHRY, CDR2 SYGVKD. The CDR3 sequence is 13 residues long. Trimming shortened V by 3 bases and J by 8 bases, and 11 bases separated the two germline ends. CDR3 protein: CAISDRTTYEQFF. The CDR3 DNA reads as TGTGCCATCAGTGATAGGACTACTTATGAGCAGTTCTTC.

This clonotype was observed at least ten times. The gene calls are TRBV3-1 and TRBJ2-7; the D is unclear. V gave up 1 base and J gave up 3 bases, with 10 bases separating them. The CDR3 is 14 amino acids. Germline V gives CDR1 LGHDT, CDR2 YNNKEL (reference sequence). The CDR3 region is CASSQALQHYEQYF. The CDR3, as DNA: TGTGCCAGCAGCCAAGCCCTACAGCACTACGAGCAGTACTTC.

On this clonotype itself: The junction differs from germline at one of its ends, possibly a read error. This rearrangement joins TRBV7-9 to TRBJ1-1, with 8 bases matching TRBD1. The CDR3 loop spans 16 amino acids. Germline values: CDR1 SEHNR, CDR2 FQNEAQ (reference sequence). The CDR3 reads CASSLSQGAGGTEAFF. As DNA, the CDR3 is TGTGCCAGCAGCTTAAGTCAGGGGGCCGGGGGCACTGAGGCTTTCTTT.

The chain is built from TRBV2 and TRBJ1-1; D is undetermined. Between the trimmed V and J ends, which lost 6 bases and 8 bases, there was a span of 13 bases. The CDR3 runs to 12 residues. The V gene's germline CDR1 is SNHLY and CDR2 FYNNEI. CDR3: CASRTMSLEAFF. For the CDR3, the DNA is TGTGCCAGCAGGACCATGAGCTTGGAAGCTTTCTTT.

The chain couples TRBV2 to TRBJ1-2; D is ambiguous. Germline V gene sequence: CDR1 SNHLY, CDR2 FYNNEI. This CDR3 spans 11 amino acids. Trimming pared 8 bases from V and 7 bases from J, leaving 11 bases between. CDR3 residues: CASSYWGGYTF. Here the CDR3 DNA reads TGTGCCAGCTCCTATTGGGGTGGCTACACCTTC.

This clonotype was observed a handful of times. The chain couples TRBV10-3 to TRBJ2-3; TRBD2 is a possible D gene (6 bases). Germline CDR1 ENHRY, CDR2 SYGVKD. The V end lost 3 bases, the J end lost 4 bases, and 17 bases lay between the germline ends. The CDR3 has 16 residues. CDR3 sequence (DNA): TGTGCCATCAGTGAAAAGGCAATAGCGGACCCAGATACGCAGTATTTT. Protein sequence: CAISEKAIADPDTQYF.

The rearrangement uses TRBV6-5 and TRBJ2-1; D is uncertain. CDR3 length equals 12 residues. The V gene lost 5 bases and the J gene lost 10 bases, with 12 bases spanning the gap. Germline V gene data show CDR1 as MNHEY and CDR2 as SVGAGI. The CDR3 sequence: CASSPPLGEQFF. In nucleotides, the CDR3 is TGTGCCAGCAGTCCTCCCTTGGGGGAGCAGTTCTTC.

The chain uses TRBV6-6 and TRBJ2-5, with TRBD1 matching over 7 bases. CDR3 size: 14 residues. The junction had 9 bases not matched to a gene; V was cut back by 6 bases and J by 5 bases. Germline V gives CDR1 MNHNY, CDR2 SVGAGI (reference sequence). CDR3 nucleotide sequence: TGTGCCAGCAGGGTAAACAGGGGCCGGGAGACCCAGTACTTC. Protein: CASRVNRGRETQYF.

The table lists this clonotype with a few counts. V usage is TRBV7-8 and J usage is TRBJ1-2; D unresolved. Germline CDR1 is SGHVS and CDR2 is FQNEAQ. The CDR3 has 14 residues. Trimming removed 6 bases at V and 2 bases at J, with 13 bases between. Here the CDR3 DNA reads TGTGCCAGCAGTACCCAGGCGTCCAACTATGGCTACACCTTC. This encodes CASSTQASNYGYTF.

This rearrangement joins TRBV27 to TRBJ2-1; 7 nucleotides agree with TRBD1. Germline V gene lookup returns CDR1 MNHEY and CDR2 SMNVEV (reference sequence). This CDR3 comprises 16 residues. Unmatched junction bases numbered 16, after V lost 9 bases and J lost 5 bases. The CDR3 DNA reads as TGTGCCAGGAAACGCAGGGGGATCCAACCCCACAATGAGCAGTTCTTC. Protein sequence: CARKRRGIQPHNEQFF.

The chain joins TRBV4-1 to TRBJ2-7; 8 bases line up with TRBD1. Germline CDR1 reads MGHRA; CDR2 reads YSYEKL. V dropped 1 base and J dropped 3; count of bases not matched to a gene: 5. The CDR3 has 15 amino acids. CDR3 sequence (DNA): TGCGCCAGCAGCCAAGTGACAGGGGTCCACTACGAGCAGTACTTC. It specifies CASSQVTGVHYEQYF.

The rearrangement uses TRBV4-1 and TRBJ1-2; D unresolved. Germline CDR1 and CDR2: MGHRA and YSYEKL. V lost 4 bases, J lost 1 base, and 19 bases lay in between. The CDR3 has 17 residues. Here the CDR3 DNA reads TGCGCCAGCAGCCGGATAGTTATCCCAGAAGTTAACTATGGCTACACCTTC. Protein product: CASSRIVIPEVNYGYTF.

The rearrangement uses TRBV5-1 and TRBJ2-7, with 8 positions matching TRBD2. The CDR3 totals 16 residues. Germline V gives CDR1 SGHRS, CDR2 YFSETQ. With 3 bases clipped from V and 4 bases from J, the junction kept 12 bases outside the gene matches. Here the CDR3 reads CASSSTPGLGLYEQYF. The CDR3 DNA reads TGCGCCAGCAGCTCAACACCGGGACTAGGCCTTTACGAGCAGTACTTC.

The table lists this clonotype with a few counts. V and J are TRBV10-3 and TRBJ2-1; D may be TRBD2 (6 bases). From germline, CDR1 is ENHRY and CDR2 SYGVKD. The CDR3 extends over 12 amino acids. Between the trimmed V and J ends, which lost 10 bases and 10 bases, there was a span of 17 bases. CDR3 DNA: TGTGCCACCCTTAGGGACTTGGGGGAGCAGTTCTTC. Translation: CATLRDLGEQFF.

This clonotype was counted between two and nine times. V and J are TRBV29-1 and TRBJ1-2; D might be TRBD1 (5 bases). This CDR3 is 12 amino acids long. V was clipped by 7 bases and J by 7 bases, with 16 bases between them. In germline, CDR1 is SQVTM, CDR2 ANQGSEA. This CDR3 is CSDRDAVFGYTF. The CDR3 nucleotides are TGCAGCGACCGGGACGCAGTTTTTGGCTACACCTTC.

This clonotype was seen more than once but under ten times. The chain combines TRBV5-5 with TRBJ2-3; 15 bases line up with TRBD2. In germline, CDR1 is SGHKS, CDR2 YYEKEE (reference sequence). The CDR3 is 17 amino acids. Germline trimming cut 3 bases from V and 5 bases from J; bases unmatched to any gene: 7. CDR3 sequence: CASSSRTSGGVIDTQYF. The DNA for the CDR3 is TGTGCCAGCAGCTCCCGGACTAGCGGGGGGGTGATAGATACGCAGTATTTT. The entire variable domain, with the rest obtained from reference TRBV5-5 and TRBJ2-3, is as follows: DAGVTQSPTHLIKTRGQQVTLRCSPISGHKSVSWYQQVLGQGPQFIFQYYEKEERGRGNFPDRFSARQFPNYSSELNVNALLLGDSALYLCASSSRTSGGVIDTQYFGPGTRLTVL.